This T cell receptor (beta chain) was identified in a study of cytomegalovirus exposure and HLA in healthy donors. Across the whole study: In a previous analysis, 100 million to 140 million unique TCR beta sequences were found from approximately 180 million T cells. From HLA-typed donors, an early data release held 70 million to 100 million unique TCRs. The Caucasian-associated ancestry cluster held less than 85% of roughly 370 genotyped donors.

With regard to this clone: What it recognizes is unknown.

It was with 60 Vbeta and 13 Jbeta primers that the PCR ran. Libraries were prepared by immunoSEQ multiplex PCR; TCRdb keeps only in-frame clonotypes and omits some of them. Here the sample spans 60,000 to 75,000 clones, roughly 80% being singletons. This CDR3 is 14 amino acids long. Germline lookup yields CDR1 MNHNS and CDR2 SASEGT. Trimming removed 5 bases at V and 0 bases at J, with 11 bases between. Study-wide points: Later analysis reportedly placed an Asian-associated ancestry cluster below the approximately 680-donor mean in N-insertions.

The sequence was collected from a woman aged 25 to 39 in good health and CMV-seropositive. The chain uses TRBV6-1 and TRBJ2-7; D remains ambiguous. The specimen sequenced was PBMCs. The CDR3 nucleotides are TGTGCCAGCAGTCTTCATAGGAGCTCCTACGAGCAGTACTTC. It is translated as CASSLHRSSYEQYF.